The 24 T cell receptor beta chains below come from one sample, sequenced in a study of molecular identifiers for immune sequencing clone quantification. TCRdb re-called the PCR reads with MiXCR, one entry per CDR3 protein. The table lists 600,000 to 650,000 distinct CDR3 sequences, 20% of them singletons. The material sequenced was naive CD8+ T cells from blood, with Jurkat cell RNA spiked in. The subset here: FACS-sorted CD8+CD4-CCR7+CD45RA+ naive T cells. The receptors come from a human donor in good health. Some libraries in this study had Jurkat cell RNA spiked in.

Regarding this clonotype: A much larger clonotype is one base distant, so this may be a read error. CDR3 DNA sequence: TGTGCCAGCAGTATATCCTCCCGTAGGGGCCGTTTGAAGGGCTACACCTTC. It yields the protein CASSISSRRGRLKGYTF. The chain uses TRBV12-3 or TRBV12-4 and TRBJ1-2; D might be TRBD1 (5 bases). The V end was cut by 5 bases, the J end by 8 bases, with 27 bases between. This CDR3 spans 17 amino acids.

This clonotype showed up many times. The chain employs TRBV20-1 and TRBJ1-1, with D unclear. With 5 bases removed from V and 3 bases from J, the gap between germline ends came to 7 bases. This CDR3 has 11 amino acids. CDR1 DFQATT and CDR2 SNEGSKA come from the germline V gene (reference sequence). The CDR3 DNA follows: TGCAGTGCTGTGGAGTACACTGAAGCTTTCTTT. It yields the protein CSAVEYTEAFF.

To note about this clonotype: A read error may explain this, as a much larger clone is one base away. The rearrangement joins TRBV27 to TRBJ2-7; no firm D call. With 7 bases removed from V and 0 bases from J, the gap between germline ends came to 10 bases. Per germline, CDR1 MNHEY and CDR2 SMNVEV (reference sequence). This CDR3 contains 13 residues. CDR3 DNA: TGTGCCAGCACTCCGACCAGCTCCTACGAGCAGTACTTC. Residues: CASTPTSSYEQYF.

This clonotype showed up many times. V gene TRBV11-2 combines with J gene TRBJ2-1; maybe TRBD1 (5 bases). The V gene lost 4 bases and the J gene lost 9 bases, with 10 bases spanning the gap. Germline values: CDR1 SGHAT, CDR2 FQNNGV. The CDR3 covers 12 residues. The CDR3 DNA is TGTGCCAGCAGCTCAGGGCTTGGTGAGCAGTTCTTC. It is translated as CASSSGLGEQFF.

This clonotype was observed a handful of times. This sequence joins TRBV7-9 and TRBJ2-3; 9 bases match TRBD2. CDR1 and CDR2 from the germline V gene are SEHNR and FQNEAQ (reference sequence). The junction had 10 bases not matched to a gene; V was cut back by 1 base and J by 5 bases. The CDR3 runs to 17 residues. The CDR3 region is CASSLEYLGGGVDTQYF. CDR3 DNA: TGTGCCAGCAGCTTAGAATACCTCGGCGGGGGGGTAGATACGCAGTATTTT.

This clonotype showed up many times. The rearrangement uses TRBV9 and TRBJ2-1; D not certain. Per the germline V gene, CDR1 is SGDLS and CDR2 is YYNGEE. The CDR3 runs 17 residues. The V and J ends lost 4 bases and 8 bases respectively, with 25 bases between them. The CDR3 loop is CASSPLGTTQLVHEQFF. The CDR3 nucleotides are TGTGCCAGCAGCCCCCTTGGTACCACCCAATTAGTACATGAGCAGTTCTTC. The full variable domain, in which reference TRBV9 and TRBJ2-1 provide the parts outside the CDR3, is DSGVTQTPKHLITATGQRVTLRCSPRSGDLSVYWYQQSLDQGLQFLIQYYNGEERAKGNILERFSAQQFPDLHSELNLSSLELGDSALYFCASSPLGTTQLVHEQFFGPGTRLTVL.

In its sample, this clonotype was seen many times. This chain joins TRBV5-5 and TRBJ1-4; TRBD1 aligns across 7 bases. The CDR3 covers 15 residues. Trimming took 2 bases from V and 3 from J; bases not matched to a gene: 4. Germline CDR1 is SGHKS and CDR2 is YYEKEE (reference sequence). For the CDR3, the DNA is TGTGCCAGCAGCTTTCCGGGACAGCCTAATGAAAAACTGTTTTTT. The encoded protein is CASSFPGQPNEKLFF.

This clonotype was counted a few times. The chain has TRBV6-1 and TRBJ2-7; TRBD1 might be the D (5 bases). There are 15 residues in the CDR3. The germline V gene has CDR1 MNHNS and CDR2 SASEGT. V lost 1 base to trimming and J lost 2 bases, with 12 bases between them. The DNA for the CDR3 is TGTGCCAGCAGTGAAGTAGGGGCGTCCCCCTACGAGCAGTACTTC. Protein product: CASSEVGASPYEQYF.

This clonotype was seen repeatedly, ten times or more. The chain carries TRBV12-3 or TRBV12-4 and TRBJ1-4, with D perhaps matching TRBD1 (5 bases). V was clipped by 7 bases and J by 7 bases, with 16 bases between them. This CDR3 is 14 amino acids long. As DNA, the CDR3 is TGTGCCAGCACCCCCGGGCCCGGGGGTGAAAAACTGTTTTTT. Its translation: CASTPGPGGEKLFF.

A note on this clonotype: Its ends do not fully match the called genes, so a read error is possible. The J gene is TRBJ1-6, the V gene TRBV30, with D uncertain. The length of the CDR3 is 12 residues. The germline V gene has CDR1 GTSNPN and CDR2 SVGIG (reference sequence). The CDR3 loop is CARSPTGSPLHF. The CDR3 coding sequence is TGTGCCAGGAGTCCCACCGGCTCACCCCTCCACTTT.

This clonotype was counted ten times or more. CDR3 sequence reads: CASSEGPEQYF. Written as DNA, the CDR3 is TGTGCCAGCAGTGAGGGTCCCGAGCAGTACTTC. The rearrangement uses TRBV6-6 and TRBJ2-7; TRBD2 is a possible D gene (5 bases). V was clipped by 5 bases and J by 6 bases, with 8 bases between them. This CDR3 is built from 11 residues. Per germline, CDR1 MNHNY and CDR2 SVGAGI (reference sequence).

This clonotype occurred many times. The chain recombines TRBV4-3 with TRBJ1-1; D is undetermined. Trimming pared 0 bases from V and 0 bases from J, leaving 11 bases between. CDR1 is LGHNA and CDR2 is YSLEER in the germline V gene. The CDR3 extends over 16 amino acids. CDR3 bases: TGCGCCAGCAGCCAAGATCTTCGACTCCTGAACACTGAAGCTTTCTTT. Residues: CASSQDLRLLNTEAFF.

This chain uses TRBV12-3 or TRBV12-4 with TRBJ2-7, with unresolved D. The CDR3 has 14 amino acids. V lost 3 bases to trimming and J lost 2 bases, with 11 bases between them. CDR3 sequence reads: CASSFGLRAYEQYF. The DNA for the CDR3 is TGTGCCAGCAGTTTTGGGCTTCGGGCCTACGAGCAGTACTTC.

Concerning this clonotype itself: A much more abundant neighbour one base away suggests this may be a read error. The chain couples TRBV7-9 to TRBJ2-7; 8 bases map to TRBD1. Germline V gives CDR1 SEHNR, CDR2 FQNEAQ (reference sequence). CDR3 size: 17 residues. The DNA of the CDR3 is TGTGCCAGCAGCTCCCCAGAAGGCGCAGGGGGCGTCGGCGAGCGGTACTTC. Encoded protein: CASSSPEGAGGVGERYF.

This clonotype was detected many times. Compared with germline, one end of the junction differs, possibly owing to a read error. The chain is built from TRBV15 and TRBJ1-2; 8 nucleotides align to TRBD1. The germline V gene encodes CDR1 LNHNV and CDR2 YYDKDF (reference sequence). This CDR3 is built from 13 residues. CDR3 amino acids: CATSRERGTGRYF. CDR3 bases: TGTGCCACCAGCAGAGAAAGGGGGACAGGCCGTTACTTC. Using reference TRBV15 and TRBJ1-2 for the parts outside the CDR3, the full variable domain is DAMVIQNPRYQVTQFGKPVTLSCSQTLNHNVMYWYQQKSSQAPKLLFHYYDKDFNNEADTPDNFQSRRPNTSFCFLDIRSPGLGDTAMYLCATSRERGTGRYFGSGTRLTVV.

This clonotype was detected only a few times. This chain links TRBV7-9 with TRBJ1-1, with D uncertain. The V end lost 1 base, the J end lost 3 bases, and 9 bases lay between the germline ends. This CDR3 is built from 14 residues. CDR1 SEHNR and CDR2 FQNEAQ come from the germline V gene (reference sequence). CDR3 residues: CASSLGRTYTEAFF. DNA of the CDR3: TGTGCCAGCAGCTTAGGACGGACGTACACTGAAGCTTTCTTT. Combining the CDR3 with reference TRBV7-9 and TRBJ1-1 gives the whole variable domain DTGVSQNPRHKITKRGQNVTFRCDPISEHNRLYWYRQTLGQGPEFLTYFQNEAQLEKSRLLSDRFSAERPKGSFSTLEIQRTEQGDSAMYLCASSLGRTYTEAFFGQGTRLTVV.

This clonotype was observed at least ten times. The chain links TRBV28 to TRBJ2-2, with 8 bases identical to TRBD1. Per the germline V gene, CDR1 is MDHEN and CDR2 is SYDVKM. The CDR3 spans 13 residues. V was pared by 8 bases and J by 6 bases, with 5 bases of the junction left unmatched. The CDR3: CASRQGFAGELFF. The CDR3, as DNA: TGTGCCAGCCGACAGGGGTTCGCCGGGGAGCTGTTTTTT.

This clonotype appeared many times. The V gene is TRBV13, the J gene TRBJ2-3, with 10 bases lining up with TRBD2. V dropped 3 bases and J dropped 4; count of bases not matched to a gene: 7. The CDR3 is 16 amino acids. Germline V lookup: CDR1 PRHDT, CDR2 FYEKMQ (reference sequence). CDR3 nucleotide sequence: TGTGCCAGCAGCTTTAGTAGCGGGAGGTCCCCAGATACGCAGTATTTT. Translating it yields CASSFSSGRSPDTQYF.

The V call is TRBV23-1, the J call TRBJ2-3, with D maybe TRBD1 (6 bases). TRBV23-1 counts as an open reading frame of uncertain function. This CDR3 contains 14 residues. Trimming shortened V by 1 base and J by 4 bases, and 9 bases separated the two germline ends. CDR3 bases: TGCGCCAGCAGTCAATTCAGGGGTCCAGATACGCAGTATTTT. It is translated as CASSQFRGPDTQYF.

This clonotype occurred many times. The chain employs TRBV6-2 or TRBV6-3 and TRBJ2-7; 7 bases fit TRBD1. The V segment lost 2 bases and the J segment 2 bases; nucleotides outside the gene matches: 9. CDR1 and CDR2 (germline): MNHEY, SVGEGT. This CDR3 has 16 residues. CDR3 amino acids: CASSYPTGTATYEQYF. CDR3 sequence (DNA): TGTGCCAGCAGTTACCCTACCGGGACAGCTACCTACGAGCAGTACTTC.

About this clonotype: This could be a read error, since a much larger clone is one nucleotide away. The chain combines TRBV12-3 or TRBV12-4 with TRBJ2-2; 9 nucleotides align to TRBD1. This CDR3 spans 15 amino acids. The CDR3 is CASSFGQGITGGLFF. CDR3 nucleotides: TGTGCCAGCAGTTTCGGACAGGGGATCACCGGGGGGCTGTTTTTT.

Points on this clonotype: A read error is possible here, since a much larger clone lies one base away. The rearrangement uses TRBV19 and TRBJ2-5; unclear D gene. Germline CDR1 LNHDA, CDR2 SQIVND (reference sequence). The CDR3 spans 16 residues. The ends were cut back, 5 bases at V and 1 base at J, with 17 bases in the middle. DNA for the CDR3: TGTGCCAGTAGTCCCCGTAATACGGAGTTCCAAGAGACCCAGTACTTC. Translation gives CASSPRNTEFQETQYF.

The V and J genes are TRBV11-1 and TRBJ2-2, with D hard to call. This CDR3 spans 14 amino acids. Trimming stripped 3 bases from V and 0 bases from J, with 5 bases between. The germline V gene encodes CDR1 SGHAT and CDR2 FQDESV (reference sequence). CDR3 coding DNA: TGTGCCAGCAGCTTTTTTACGAACACCGGGGAGCTGTTTTTT. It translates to CASSFFTNTGELFF.

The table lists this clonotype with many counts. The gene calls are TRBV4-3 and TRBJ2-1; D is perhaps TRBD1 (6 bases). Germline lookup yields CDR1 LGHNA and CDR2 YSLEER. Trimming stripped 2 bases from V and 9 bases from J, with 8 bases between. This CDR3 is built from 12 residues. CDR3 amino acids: CASSQTGIEQFF. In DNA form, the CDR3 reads TGCGCCAGCAGCCAAACAGGGATTGAGCAGTTCTTC.